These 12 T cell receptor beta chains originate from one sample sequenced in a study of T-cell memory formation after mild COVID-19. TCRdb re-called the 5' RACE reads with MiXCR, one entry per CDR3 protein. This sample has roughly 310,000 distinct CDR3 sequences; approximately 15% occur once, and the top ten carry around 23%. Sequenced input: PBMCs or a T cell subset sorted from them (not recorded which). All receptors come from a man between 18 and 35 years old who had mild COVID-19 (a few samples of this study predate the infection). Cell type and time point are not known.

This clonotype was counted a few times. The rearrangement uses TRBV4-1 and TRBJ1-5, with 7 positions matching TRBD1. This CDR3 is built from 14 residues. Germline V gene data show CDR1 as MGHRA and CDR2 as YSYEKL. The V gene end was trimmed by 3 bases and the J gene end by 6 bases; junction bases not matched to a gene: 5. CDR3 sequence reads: CASSHRQGGQPQHF. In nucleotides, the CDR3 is TGCGCCAGCAGCCACAGACAGGGCGGTCAGCCCCAGCATTTT.

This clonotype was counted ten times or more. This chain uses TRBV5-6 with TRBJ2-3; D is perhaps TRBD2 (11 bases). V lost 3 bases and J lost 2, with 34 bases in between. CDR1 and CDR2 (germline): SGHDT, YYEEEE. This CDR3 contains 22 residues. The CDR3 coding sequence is TGTGCCAGCAGCTCCCCCAGGGGACAGGGGACCCTACTAGCGGGGGTCACAGATACGCAGTATTTT. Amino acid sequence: CASSSPRGQGTLLAGVTDTQYF.

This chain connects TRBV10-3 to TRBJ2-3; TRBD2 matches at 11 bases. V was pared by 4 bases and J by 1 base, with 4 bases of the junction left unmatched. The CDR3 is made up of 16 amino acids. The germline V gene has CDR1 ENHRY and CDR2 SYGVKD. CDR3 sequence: CAISVTSGGRTDTQYF. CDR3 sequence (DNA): TGTGCCATCAGTGTAACTAGCGGGGGACGCACAGATACGCAGTATTTT.

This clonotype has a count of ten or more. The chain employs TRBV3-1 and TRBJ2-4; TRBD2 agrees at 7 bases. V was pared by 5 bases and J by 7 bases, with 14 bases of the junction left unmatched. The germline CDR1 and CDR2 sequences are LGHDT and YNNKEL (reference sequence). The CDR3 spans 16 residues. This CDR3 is CASSGRDRGGWNIQYF. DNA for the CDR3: TGTGCCAGCAGCGGTCGGGACCGCGGGGGATGGAACATTCAGTACTTC.

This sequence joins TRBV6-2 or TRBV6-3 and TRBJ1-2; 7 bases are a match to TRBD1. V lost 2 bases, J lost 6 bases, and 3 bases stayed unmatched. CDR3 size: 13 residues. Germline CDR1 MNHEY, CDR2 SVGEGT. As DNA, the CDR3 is TGTGCCAGCAGTTACAAGGGGGCAAATGGCTACACCTTC. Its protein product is CASSYKGANGYTF.

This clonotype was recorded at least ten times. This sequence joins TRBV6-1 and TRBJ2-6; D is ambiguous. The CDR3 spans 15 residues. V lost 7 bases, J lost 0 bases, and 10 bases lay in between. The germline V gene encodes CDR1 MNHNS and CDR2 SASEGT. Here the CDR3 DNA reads TGTGCCAGCAATACCTGGTACTCTGGGGCCAACGTCCTGACTTTC. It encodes CASNTWYSGANVLTF.

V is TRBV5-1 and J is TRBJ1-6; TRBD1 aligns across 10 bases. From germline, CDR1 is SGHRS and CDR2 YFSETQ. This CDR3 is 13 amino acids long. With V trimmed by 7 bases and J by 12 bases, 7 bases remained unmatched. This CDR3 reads CASAIGQGVPLHF. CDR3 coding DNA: TGCGCCAGCGCTATTGGACAGGGGGTACCCCTCCACTTT.

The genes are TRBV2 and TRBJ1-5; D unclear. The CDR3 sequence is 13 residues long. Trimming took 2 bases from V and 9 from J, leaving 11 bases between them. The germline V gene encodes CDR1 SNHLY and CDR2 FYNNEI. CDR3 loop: CASSEYLSLPQHF. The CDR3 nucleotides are TGTGCCAGCAGTGAATATTTGAGCCTGCCCCAGCATTTT.

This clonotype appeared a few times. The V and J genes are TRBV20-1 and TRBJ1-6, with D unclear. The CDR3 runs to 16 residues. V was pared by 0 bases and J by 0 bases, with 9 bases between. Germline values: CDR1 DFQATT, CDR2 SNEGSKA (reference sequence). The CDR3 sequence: CSARDVLSSYNSPLHF. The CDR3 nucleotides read TGCAGTGCTAGAGACGTACTGAGCTCCTATAATTCACCCCTCCACTTT.

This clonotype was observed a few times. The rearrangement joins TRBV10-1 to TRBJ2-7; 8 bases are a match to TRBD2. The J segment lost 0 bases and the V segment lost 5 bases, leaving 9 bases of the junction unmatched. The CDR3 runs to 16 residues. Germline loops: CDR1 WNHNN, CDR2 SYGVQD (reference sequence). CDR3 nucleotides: TGCGCCAGCAGTCCCGCGGGGGGTTTAAGCTCCTACGAGCAGTACTTC. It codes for CASSPAGGLSSYEQYF.

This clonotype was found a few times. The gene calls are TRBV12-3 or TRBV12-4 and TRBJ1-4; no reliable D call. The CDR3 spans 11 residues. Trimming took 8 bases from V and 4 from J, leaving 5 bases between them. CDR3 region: CASGFNEKLFF. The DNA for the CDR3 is TGTGCCAGCGGCTTTAATGAAAAACTGTTTTTT.

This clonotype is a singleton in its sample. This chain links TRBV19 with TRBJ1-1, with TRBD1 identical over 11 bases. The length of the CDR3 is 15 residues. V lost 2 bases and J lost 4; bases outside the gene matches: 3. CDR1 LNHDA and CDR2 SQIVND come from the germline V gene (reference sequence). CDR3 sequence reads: CASSIMGQGGTEAFF. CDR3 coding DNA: TGTGCCAGTAGTATAATGGGACAGGGGGGCACTGAAGCTTTCTTT. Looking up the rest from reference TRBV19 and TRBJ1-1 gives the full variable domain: DGGITQSPKYLFRKEGQNVTLSCEQNLNHDAMYWYRQDPGQGLRLIYYSQIVNDFQKGDIAEGYSVSREKKESFPLTVTSAQKNPTAFYLCASSIMGQGGTEAFFGQGTRLTVV.